This is a list of T cell receptor beta chains from one sample in a study of blood T cells in healthy people across ages. TCRdb re-called the 5' RACE reads with MiXCR, one entry per CDR3 protein. The sample consists of about 1.6 million distinct CDR3 sequences, roughly 32% of them appearing once. Sequenced input: blood. The receptors here all came from a woman in her thirties in good health. The CDR3 runs from the conserved cysteine through the conserved F or W. A D gene is named only where the DNA matches it firmly. The size entry is marked missing in some rows and otherwise reads once, few, many or a size class.

v_gene: TRBV7-8
j_gene: TRBJ2-5
abundance: -
d_gene: -
CDR3aa: CVSSPRNRLQETQYF
CDR3nt: TGTGTCAGCAGCCCGCGAAACAGGCTCCAAGAGACCCAGTACTTC

v_gene: TRBV7-2
j_gene: TRBJ2-7
abundance: -
d_gene: -
CDR3aa: CASSSIPGVSNEQYF
CDR3nt: TGTGCCAGCAGCTCCATTCCAGGGGTAAGTAACGAGCAGTACTTC

v_gene: TRBV20-1
j_gene: TRBJ2-3
abundance: -
d_gene: TRBD2
CDR3aa: CSAALLAGGLGTQYF
CDR3nt: TGCAGTGCCGCGCTCCTAGCGGGGGGGCTGGGTACGCAGTATTTT

v_gene: TRBV20-1
j_gene: TRBJ2-1
abundance: few
d_gene: TRBD1
CDR3aa: CSARDLGQAQFF
CDR3nt: TGCAGTGCTAGAGATCTGGGACAGGCTCAGTTCTTC

v_gene: TRBV7-2
j_gene: TRBJ2-3
abundance: many
d_gene: -
CDR3aa: CASSLGGGAMHSQYF
CDR3nt: TGTGCCAGCAGCTTAGGCGGAGGAGCGATGCATTCGCAGTATTTT

v_gene: TRBV9
j_gene: TRBJ1-1
abundance: -
d_gene: -
CDR3aa: CASSLQEGNTEAFF
CDR3nt: TGTGCCAGCAGCCTACAGGAGGGGAACACTGAAGCTTTCTTT

v_gene: TRBV20-1
j_gene: TRBJ2-1
abundance: few
d_gene: TRBD2
CDR3aa: CSALKRDSVGDEQFF
CDR3nt: TGCAGTGCCCTAAAGCGGGATAGTGTTGGGGATGAGCAGTTCTTC

v_gene: TRBV12-3/TRBV12-4
j_gene: TRBJ2-3
abundance: -
d_gene: -
CDR3aa: CASSTANTKYF
CDR3nt: TGTGCCAGCAGTACAGCCAATACGAAGTATTTT

v_gene: TRBV10-3
j_gene: TRBJ2-7
abundance: many
d_gene: TRBD1
CDR3aa: CAISDGTGSNEQYF
CDR3nt: TGTGCCATCAGTGATGGGACAGGGTCTAACGAGCAGTACTTC

v_gene: TRBV6-1
j_gene: TRBJ2-3
abundance: -
d_gene: -
CDR3aa: CASSDSGTLGGDTQYF
CDR3nt: TGTGCCAGCAGTGACAGCGGGACACTCGGGGGAGATACGCAGTATTTT

v_gene: TRBV5-1
j_gene: TRBJ2-3
abundance: many
d_gene: -
CDR3aa: CASSLSGLTFDTQYF
CDR3nt: TGCGCCAGCAGCTTGAGTGGCCTCACCTTTGATACGCAGTATTTT

v_gene: TRBV7-9
j_gene: TRBJ2-6
abundance: -
d_gene: -
CDR3aa: CASSLAGALANVLTF
CDR3nt: TGTGCCAGCAGCTTAGCGGGGGCCCTCGCCAACGTCCTGACTTTC

v_gene: TRBV12-3/TRBV12-4
j_gene: TRBJ2-3
abundance: few
d_gene: TRBD2
CDR3aa: CASRSPLAVQYF
CDR3nt: TGTGCCAGCAGGAGCCCTCTAGCGGTGCAGTATTTT

v_gene: TRBV5-1
j_gene: TRBJ2-7
abundance: few
d_gene: -
CDR3aa: CASSQGEAYEQYF
CDR3nt: TGCGCCAGCAGCCAGGGGGAGGCCTACGAGCAGTACTTC

v_gene: TRBV28
j_gene: TRBJ2-1
abundance: -
d_gene: -
CDR3aa: CASSLFDREQFF
CDR3nt: TGTGCCAGCAGCCTTTTCGACAGAGAGCAGTTCTTC

v_gene: TRBV11-2
j_gene: TRBJ2-1
abundance: few
d_gene: TRBD2
CDR3aa: CASSLSGLAEQFF
CDR3nt: TGTGCCAGCAGCCTCTCGGGACTAGCGGAGCAGTTCTTC

v_gene: TRBV2
j_gene: TRBJ2-3
abundance: -
d_gene: -
CDR3aa: CASSEFWGADTQYF
CDR3nt: TGTGCCAGCAGTGAATTTTGGGGGGCAGATACGCAGTATTTT

v_gene: TRBV20-1
j_gene: TRBJ2-5
abundance: -
d_gene: TRBD1
CDR3aa: CSAFDREETQYF
CDR3nt: TGCAGTGCTTTTGACAGGGAAGAGACCCAGTACTTC

v_gene: TRBV11-2
j_gene: TRBJ2-4
abundance: -
d_gene: TRBD1
CDR3aa: CASSSAGGGGNIQYF
CDR3nt: TGTGCCAGCAGCTCTGCAGGGGGCGGCGGAAACATTCAGTACTTC

v_gene: TRBV29-1
j_gene: TRBJ2-7
abundance: -
d_gene: TRBD1
CDR3aa: CSVGGQGNYEQYF
CDR3nt: TGCAGCGTTGGAGGACAGGGGAACTACGAGCAGTACTTC

v_gene: TRBV20-1
j_gene: TRBJ2-1
abundance: -
d_gene: TRBD2
CDR3aa: CSARGASGRGEQFF
CDR3nt: TGCAGTGCTAGAGGGGCTAGCGGGAGAGGGGAGCAGTTCTTC

v_gene: TRBV7-6
j_gene: TRBJ1-1
abundance: few
d_gene: -
CDR3aa: CASSLKFGTEAFF
CDR3nt: TGTGCCAGCAGCTTAAAGTTTGGCACTGAAGCTTTCTTT

v_gene: TRBV3-1
j_gene: TRBJ2-2
abundance: -
d_gene: TRBD2
CDR3aa: CASSQGLSGELFF
CDR3nt: TGTGCCAGCAGCCAGGGACTATCCGGGGAGCTGTTTTTT

v_gene: TRBV12-3/TRBV12-4
j_gene: TRBJ2-1
abundance: -
d_gene: TRBD2
CDR3aa: CASSFLLAGSNEQFF
CDR3nt: TGTGCCAGCAGTTTTCTACTAGCGGGGAGTAATGAGCAGTTCTTC

v_gene: TRBV7-9
j_gene: TRBJ1-6
abundance: -
d_gene: TRBD1
CDR3aa: CASSVRDSDPFNSPLHF
CDR3nt: TGTGCCAGCAGCGTCCGGGACAGTGATCCTTTCAATTCACCCCTCCACTTT

v_gene: TRBV7-9
j_gene: TRBJ1-1
abundance: few
d_gene: TRBD1
CDR3aa: CASSQYVGQGVTEAFF
CDR3nt: TGTGCCAGCAGCCAGTACGTCGGACAGGGAGTTACTGAAGCTTTCTTT

v_gene: TRBV9
j_gene: TRBJ2-5
abundance: few
d_gene: TRBD1
CDR3aa: CASSPRTGSQETQYF
CDR3nt: TGTGCCAGCAGCCCTAGGACAGGTAGCCAAGAGACCCAGTACTTC